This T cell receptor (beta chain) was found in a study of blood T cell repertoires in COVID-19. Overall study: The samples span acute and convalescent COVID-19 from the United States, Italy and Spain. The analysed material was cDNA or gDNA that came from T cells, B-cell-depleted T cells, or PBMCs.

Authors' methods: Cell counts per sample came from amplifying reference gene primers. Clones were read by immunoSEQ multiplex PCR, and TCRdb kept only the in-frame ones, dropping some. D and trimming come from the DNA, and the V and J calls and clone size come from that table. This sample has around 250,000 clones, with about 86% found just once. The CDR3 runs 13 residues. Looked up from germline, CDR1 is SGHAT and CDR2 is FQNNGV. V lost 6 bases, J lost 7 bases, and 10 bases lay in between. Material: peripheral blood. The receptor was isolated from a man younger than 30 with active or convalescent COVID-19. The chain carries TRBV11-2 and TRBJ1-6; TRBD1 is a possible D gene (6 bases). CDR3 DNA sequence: TGTGCCAGCAGAGACACAGGGAATTCACCCCTCCACTTT. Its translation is CASRDTGNSPLHF.